This is a list of T cell receptor beta chains from one sample in a study of blood T cell repertoires in COVID-19. Sequenced by immunoSEQ multiplex PCR; TCRdb stores in-frame clones only, minus some. The repertoire holds roughly 250,000 clones, with about 88% as singletons. The sequenced material came from peripheral blood. These receptor sequences come from a middle-aged woman who had recovered from COVID-19. Each CDR3 is given with its conserved first and last residue. A D gene is named only where the DNA matches it firmly. Part of the rows lack a size; the others show once, few, many or a class for expanded clones.

size	V	J	D	DNA	CDR3
.	TRBV7-2	TRBJ1-5	.	TGTGCCAGCAGCCCAAATGGGGTCCCAGGGCGCAATCAGCCCCAGCATTTT	CASSPNGVPGRNQPQHF
.	TRBV15	TRBJ2-5	TRBD1	TGTGCCACCAGCAGAGATCCTACAGGGGCAGAGACCCAGTACTTC	CATSRDPTGAETQYF
.	TRBV5-1	TRBJ1-4	TRBD1	TGCGCCAGCAGCTATGTCCCGGGACAGGGACGGGGTGAAAAACTGTTTTTT	CASSYVPGQGRGEKLFF
.	TRBV6-2/TRBV6-3	TRBJ2-3	TRBD1	TGTGCCAGCAGTTCTTCTTACAGGGGGCTAGGCACAGATACGCAGTATTTT	CASSSSYRGLGTDTQYF
.	TRBV20-1	TRBJ1-2	.	TGCACCGCGGGGAGGAACTATGGCTACACCTTC	CTAGRNYGYTF
.	TRBV28	TRBJ2-7	.	TGTGCCAGCAGTTTCACCGAACAGGCCTACGAGCAGTACTTC	CASSFTEQAYEQYF
.	TRBV15	TRBJ1-5	.	TGTGCCACCAGCAGAGTCGGGTTTAACAATCAGCCCCAGCATTTT	CATSRVGFNNQPQHF
.	TRBV6-2/TRBV6-3	TRBJ2-3	TRBD2	TGTGCCAGCAGGCCTCGGCGGGGGGGCGGTACAGATACGCAGTATTTT	CASRPRRGGGTDTQYF
.	TRBV28	TRBJ2-7	.	TGTGCCAGCAGAGAGAACAGGGTTTTCTCCGAGCAGTACTTC	CASRENRVFSEQYF
.	TRBV19	TRBJ2-6	.	TGTGCCAGTAGTCTCCTCTCTGGGGCCAACGTCCTGACTTTC	CASSLLSGANVLTF
.	TRBV19	TRBJ2-5	.	TGTGCCAGTAGTATGTTAGGAGGGGGCGAGACCCAGTACTTC	CASSMLGGGETQYF
.	TRBV11-2	TRBJ2-7	TRBD1	TGTGCCAGCAGCTCCGGACAGGGGCCATACTACGAGCAGTACTTC	CASSSGQGPYYEQYF
.	TRBV30	TRBJ2-3	.	TGTGCCTGGAGTGACAGGGTTGATACGCAGTATTTT	CAWSDRVDTQYF
.	TRBV4-3	TRBJ2-2	.	TGCGCCAGCAGCCAAGCACCACCCAGGGGGGTCAACACCGGGGAGCTGTTTTTT	CASSQAPPRGVNTGELFF
.	TRBV18	TRBJ2-7	TRBD2	TGTGCCAGCTCACTGGTCGACTCGCGGGGGGAGCAGTACTTC	CASSLVDSRGEQYF
.	TRBV10-3	TRBJ2-7	TRBD1	TGTGCCATCAGCGGGACAGGGGACTCCTACGAGCAGTACTTC	CAISGTGDSYEQYF
.	TRBV25-1	TRBJ1-3	.	TGTGCCAGCAGTGGACCGGGGGTACACTCTGGAAACACCATATATTTT	CASSGPGVHSGNTIYF
.	TRBV7-2	TRBJ1-2	.	TGTGCCAGCAGCCGTACAACAGCAAACTATGGCTACACCTTC	CASSRTTANYGYTF
.	TRBV7-2	TRBJ2-7	TRBD1	TGTGCCAGCAGCTCCCATCCCGGACAGGGGAGAGGCGAGCAGTACTTC	CASSSHPGQGRGEQYF
.	TRBV7-3	TRBJ2-5	.	TGTGCCAGCAGCTTGAATTCCGGGACAAAAGAGACCCAGTACTTC	CASSLNSGTKETQYF
.	TRBV27	TRBJ1-3	TRBD1	TGTGCCAGCAGTTCCGGACAGGGGGCGCCGGGAAACACCATATATTTT	CASSSGQGAPGNTIYF
.	TRBV6-5	TRBJ2-3	.	TGTGCCAGCAGGGGGCTCCTGAGCACAGATACGCAGTATTTT	CASRGLLSTDTQYF
once	TRBV18	TRBJ1-2	.	TGTGCCAGCTCACCACCCGAAAGGAGTGGCTACACCTTC	CASSPPERSGYTF
.	TRBV11-3	TRBJ2-3	TRBD2	TGTGCCAGCAGCGAACGGACTAGCGGGAGTTTCGCAGATACGCAGTATTTT	CASSERTSGSFADTQYF
once	TRBV4-3	TRBJ1-1	TRBD1	TGCGCCAGCAGCAGAGGACAGGGAATACCAGCGAACGAAGCTTTCTTT	CASSRGQGIPANEAFF
.	TRBV7-8	TRBJ1-2	TRBD1	TGTGCCAGCAGTGAACAGGGGGCTGCTAACTATGGCTACACCTTC	CASSEQGAANYGYTF
.	TRBV9	TRBJ2-7	.	TGTGCCAGCAGCCCACGGACACAGTCCTACGAGCAGTACTTC	CASSPRTQSYEQYF
.	TRBV5-1	TRBJ1-2	.	TGCGCCAGCAGCTTGCCAGGGGCTGGCTACACCTTC	CASSLPGAGYTF
.	TRBV18	TRBJ1-5	.	TGTGCCAGCTCACCCGCTTCCGGGCCCCAGCATTTT	CASSPASGPQHF
.	TRBV30	TRBJ2-7	TRBD1	TGTGCCTGGAGTGACAGGGGGACCGCCAGCTCCTACGAGCAGTACTTC	CAWSDRGTASSYEQYF
once	TRBV7-9	TRBJ1-5	.	TGTGCCAGCAGCTTGCCAGGGGAACGTCAGCCCCAGCATTTT	CASSLPGERQPQHF
.	TRBV6-5	TRBJ2-3	.	TGTGCCAGCTGGGGCCCGGCAGTGTCCGATACGCAGTATTTT	CASWGPAVSDTQYF
.	TRBV7-2	TRBJ2-2	TRBD1	TGTGCCAGCAGCTTAAAGCTCTCGACAGGGGAGGCCGGGGAGCTGTTTTTT	CASSLKLSTGEAGELFF
.	TRBV4-2	TRBJ2-4	.	TGTGCCAGCAGCCAAGATGGGGGGGCAAACATTCAGTACTTC	CASSQDGGANIQYF
.	TRBV14	TRBJ1-3	.	TGTGCCAGCAGCCAAGGAGTCAGAAACACCATATATTTT	CASSQGVRNTIYF
.	TRBV7-9	TRBJ2-1	TRBD2	TGTGCCAGCAGCTTAGTCGGACTAGCGGGGCCGAGCTCCTACAATGAGCAGTTCTTC	CASSLVGLAGPSSYNEQFF
.	TRBV18	TRBJ2-7	TRBD1	TGTGCCAGCTCACTCTTCCAGGGGGCTACTGAAGACGAGCAGTACTTC	CASSLFQGATEDEQYF
.	TRBV28	TRBJ1-2	.	TGTGCCAGCAGTTCCCCAGGGTTTGGCTACACCTTC	CASSSPGFGYTF
.	TRBV4-2	TRBJ2-7	TRBD1	TGTGCCAGCAGCCACTTGTCACAGGGGGCAACGGGCTACGAGCAGTACTTC	CASSHLSQGATGYEQYF
.	TRBV5-1	TRBJ2-7	.	TGCGCCAGCAGCTTGGAAGGACAGAGCTCCTACGAGCAGTACTTC	CASSLEGQSSYEQYF
.	TRBV29-1	TRBJ2-7	TRBD1	TGCAGCGTTGAGACAGGGGGCGACCGGAACCGGGACGAGCAGTACTTC	CSVETGGDRNRDEQYF